The following is a T cell receptor (beta chain) sequence with its context. Its antigen is unknown. The source of the sample is a study of Tregs in tolerant kidney transplant recipients. CDR3 length: 16 residues. From germline, CDR1 is GTSNPN and CDR2 SVGIG (reference sequence). With V trimmed by 6 bases and J by 4 bases, 13 bases remained unmatched. CD4+CD25+CD127- Tregs, CD4+CD25- non-Tregs, CD4 and CD8 cells were sorted. Libraries were prepared by immunoSEQ multiplex PCR; TCRdb keeps only in-frame clonotypes and omits some of them. The sample lists 200,000 to 300,000 clones, 84% occurring once. Study results and caveats: Activated donor B cell expansion appeared to reveal the most relevant donor-specific TCRbeta repertoire. Biological reproducibility was not directly addressed, but technical replication error appeared minimal.

The TCR originated in a human donor in good health. Material for sequencing was CD4+ T cells from blood. V is TRBV30 and J is TRBJ2-3, with 10 bases identical to TRBD1. CDR3 loop: CACLTGQGFYADTQYF. DNA of the CDR3: TGTGCCTGCCTTACGGGACAGGGGTTTTACGCAGATACGCAGTATTTT.